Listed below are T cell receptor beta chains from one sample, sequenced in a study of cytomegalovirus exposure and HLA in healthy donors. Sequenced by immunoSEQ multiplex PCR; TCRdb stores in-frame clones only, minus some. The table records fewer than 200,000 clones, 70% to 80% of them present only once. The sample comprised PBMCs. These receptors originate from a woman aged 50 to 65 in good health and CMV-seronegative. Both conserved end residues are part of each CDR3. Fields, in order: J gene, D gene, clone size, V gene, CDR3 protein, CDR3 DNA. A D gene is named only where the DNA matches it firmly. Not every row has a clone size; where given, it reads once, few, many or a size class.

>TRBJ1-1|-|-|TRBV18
CASSPPAGWGGVTEAFF
TGTGCCAGCTCACCACCGGCAGGTTGGGGGGGTGTCACTGAAGCTTTCTTT
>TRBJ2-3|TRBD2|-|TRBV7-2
CASSSQREADTQYF
TGTGCCAGCAGCTCCCAGCGGGAGGCAGATACGCAGTATTTT
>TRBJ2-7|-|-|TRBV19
CASSIRRQVVSRVHYEQYF
TGTGCCAGTAGTATACGTCGACAGGTCGTAAGCCGGGTTCACTACGAGCAGTACTTC
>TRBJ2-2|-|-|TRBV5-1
CASSYRGGTGELFF
TGCGCCAGCAGCTACAGGGGGGGCACCGGGGAGCTGTTTTTT
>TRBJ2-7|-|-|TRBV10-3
CAISEVSYEQYF
TGTGCCATCAGTGAGGTCAGCTACGAGCAGTACTTC
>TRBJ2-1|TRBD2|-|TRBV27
CASSLSGRPYNEQFF
TGTGCCAGCAGTTTGAGCGGGAGACCTTACAATGAGCAGTTCTTC
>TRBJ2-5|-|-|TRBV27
CASSLRGQSQETQYF
TGTGCCAGCAGTTTACGCGGACAGAGCCAAGAGACCCAGTACTTC
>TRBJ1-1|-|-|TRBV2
CASSEPTGNTEAFF
TGTGCCAGCAGTGAACCGACAGGGAACACTGAAGCTTTCTTT
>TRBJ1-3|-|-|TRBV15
CATSTMQVGNTIYF
TGTGCCACCAGCACTATGCAGGTTGGAAACACCATATATTTT
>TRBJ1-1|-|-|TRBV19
CASNPVANTEAFF
TGTGCCAGTAACCCGGTCGCGAACACTGAAGCTTTCTTT
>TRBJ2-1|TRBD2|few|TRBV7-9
CASSPTSGQGAYNEQFF
TGTGCCAGCAGCCCGACTAGCGGGCAAGGGGCCTACAATGAGCAGTTCTTC
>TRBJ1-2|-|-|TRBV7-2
CASSLENSPPRRGGWGYTF
TGTGCCAGCAGCTTAGAAAATAGTCCCCCTCGGCGGGGAGGTTGGGGCTACACCTTC
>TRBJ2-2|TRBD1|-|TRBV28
CASSTPNITSSDRGLVSYTGELFF
TGTGCCAGCAGTACCCCGAATATCACCTCGTCGGACAGGGGGCTTGTATCGTACACCGGGGAGCTGTTTTTT
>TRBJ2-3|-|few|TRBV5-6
CASNRENKQYF
TGTGCCAGTAACAGGGAAAATAAGCAGTATTTT
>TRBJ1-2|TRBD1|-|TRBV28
CASSFRGSRGYGYTF
TGTGCCAGCAGTTTCAGGGGGAGTCGGGGCTATGGCTACACCTTC
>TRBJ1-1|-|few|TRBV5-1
CASSQEGSGTEAFF
TGCGCCAGCAGCCAGGAGGGGTCGGGAACTGAAGCTTTCTTT
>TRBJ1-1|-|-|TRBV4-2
CASSQDRGALANTEAFF
TGTGCCAGCAGCCAAGATCGCGGGGCTTTAGCGAACACTGAAGCTTTCTTT
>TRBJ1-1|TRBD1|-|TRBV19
CASSMGTGANTEAFF
TGTGCCAGTAGTATGGGGACAGGGGCGAACACTGAAGCTTTCTTT
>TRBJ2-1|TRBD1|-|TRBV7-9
CASSFGTGNEQFF
TGTGCCAGCAGCTTCGGGACAGGGAATGAGCAGTTCTTC
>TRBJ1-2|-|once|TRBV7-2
CASSLSGLDGSYGYTF
TGTGCCAGCAGCTTATCAGGCCTCGACGGAAGCTATGGCTACACCTTC
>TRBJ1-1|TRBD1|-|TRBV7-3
CASSLNPGGVAEAFF
TGTGCCAGCAGCTTAAATCCAGGGGGCGTCGCTGAAGCTTTCTTT
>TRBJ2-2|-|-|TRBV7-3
CASSLQSGTNTGELFF
TGTGCCAGCAGCTTACAGTCGGGGACGAACACCGGGGAGCTGTTTTTT
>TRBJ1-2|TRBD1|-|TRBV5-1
CASSRTGGDGYTF
TGCGCCAGCAGCCGTACAGGGGGCGATGGCTACACCTTC
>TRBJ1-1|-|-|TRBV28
CASSLSSAFF
TGTGCCAGCAGTTTGAGCTCGGCTTTCTTT
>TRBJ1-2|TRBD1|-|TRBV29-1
CSAGQGRNYGYTF
TGCAGCGCCGGACAGGGAAGGAACTATGGCTACACCTTC
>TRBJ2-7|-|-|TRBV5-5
CASSLIGDSLGEQYF
TGTGCCAGCAGCTTGATAGGAGATAGCTTAGGCGAGCAGTACTTC
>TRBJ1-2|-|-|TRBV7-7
CASSPRPRPYGYTF
TGTGCCAGCAGCCCGCGTCCGCGTCCTTATGGCTACACCTTC
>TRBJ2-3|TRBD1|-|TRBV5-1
CASSLQGVDTQYF
TGCGCCAGCAGCTTACAGGGGGTAGATACGCAGTATTTT
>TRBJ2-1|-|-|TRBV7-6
CASRAGAASYNEQFF
TGTGCCAGCAGGGCTGGCGCGGCCTCCTACAATGAGCAGTTCTTC
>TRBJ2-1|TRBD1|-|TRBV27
CASSLLGTGTENEQFF
TGTGCCAGCAGTTTACTTGGGACAGGGACAGAGAATGAGCAGTTCTTC
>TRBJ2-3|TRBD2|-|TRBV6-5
CASSNSGRGALDTQYF
TGTGCCAGCAGTAACTCCGGGCGGGGGGCCTTAGATACGCAGTATTTT
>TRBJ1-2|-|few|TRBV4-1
CASSQVPAGDGKNGYTF
TGCGCCAGCAGCCAAGTACCGGCGGGGGACGGAAAAAATGGCTACACCTTC
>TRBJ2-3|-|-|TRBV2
CAGARGPSRGTQYF
TGTGCCGGGGCGCGGGGGCCGTCTAGGGGTACGCAGTATTTT
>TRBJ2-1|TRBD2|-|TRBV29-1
CSVLLAGGGRLNEQFF
TGCAGCGTCCTCCTCGCCGGCGGGGGGCGTCTCAATGAGCAGTTCTTC
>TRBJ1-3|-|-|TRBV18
CASSPYDSGNTIYF
TGTGCCAGCTCACCCTACGATTCTGGAAACACCATATATTTT
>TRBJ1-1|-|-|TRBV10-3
CAISLPPGGTEAFF
TGTGCCATCAGCCTCCCCCCGGGGGGCACTGAAGCTTTCTTT
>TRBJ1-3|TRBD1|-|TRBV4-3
CASSQDSPWTGRNTIYF
TGCGCCAGCAGCCAAGACTCGCCCTGGACAGGGCGCAACACCATATATTTT
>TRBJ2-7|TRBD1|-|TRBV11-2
CASINPTPGQRYEQYF
TGTGCCAGCATCAACCCAACCCCGGGACAGAGGTACGAGCAGTACTTC
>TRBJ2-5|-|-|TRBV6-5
CASEPTETQYF
TGTGCCAGCGAGCCTACAGAGACCCAGTACTTC
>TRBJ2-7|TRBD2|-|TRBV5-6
CASRQKGRGGFYEQYF
TGTGCCAGCAGACAGAAGGGACGGGGAGGGTTCTACGAGCAGTACTTC
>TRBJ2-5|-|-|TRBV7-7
CASSVNGQGVWTQYF
TGTGCCAGCAGCGTCAACGGGCAGGGTGTTTGGACCCAGTACTTC
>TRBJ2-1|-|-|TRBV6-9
CASGTHKKNNEQFF
TGTGCCAGCGGGACTCACAAAAAAAACAATGAGCAGTTCTTC
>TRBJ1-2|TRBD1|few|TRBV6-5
CASRKGQGHGYTF
TGTGCCAGCAGAAAGGGACAGGGTCATGGCTACACCTTC
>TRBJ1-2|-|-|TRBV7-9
CASSPRHGQLNYGYTF
TGTGCCAGCAGCCCAAGACATGGACAGCTTAACTATGGCTACACCTTC
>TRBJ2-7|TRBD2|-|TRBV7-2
CASSRTSGRLEQYF
TGTGCCAGCAGCCGGACTAGCGGACGACTAGAGCAGTACTTC
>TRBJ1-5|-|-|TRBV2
CASSEQGWGNQPQHF
TGTGCCAGCAGTGAACAGGGTTGGGGCAATCAGCCCCAGCATTTT
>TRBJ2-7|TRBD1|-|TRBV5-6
CASSIGQGMEKYF
TGTGCCAGCAGCATCGGACAGGGGATGGAGAAGTACTTC
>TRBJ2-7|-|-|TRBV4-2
CASSQDRDDYEQYF
TGTGCCAGCAGCCAAGACAGGGATGACTACGAGCAGTACTTC
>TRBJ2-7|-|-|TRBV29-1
CSVQGWLAHTYEQYF
TGCAGCGTCCAGGGTTGGCTAGCGCATACCTACGAGCAGTACTTC
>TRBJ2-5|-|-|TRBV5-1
CASSSSRGGQETQYF
TGCGCCAGCAGCAGTTCAAGGGGGGGCCAAGAGACCCAGTACTTC
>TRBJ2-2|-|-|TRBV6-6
CASRRTGGDGELFF
TGTGCCAGCAGACGTACAGGGGGGGACGGGGAGCTGTTTTTT